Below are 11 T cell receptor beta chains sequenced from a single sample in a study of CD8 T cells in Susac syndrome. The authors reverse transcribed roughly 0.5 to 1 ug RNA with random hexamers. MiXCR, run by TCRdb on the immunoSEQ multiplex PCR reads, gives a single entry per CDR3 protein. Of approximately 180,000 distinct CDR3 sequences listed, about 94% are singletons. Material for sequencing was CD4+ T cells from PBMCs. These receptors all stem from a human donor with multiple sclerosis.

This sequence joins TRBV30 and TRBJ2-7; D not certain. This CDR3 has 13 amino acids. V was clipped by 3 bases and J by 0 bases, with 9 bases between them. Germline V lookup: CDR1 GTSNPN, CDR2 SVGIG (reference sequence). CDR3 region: CAWSRQLSYEQYF. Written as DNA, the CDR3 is TGTGCCTGGAGCAGACAACTCTCCTACGAGCAGTACTTC. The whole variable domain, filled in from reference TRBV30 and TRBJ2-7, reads SQTIHQWPATLVQPVGSPLSLECTVEGTSNPNLYWYRQAAGRGLQLLFYSVGIGQISSEVPQNLSASRPQDRQFILSSKKLLLSDSGFYLCAWSRQLSYEQYFGPGTRLTVT.

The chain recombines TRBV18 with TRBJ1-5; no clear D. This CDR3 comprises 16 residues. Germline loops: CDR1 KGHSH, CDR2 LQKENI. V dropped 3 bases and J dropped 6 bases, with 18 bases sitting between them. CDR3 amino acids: CASSPVSGESTQPQHF. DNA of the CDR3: TGTGCCAGCTCACCGGTGTCGGGTGAATCCACTCAGCCCCAGCATTTT.

CDR3 bases: TGTGCCAGCAGCCAAGAAACGACAAGCCCGGAGACCCAGTACTTC. Translated: CASSQETTSPETQYF. The rearrangement uses TRBV4-2 and TRBJ2-5; the D is unclear. The CDR3 sequence is 15 residues long. V was shortened by 0 bases and J by 5 bases, with 13 bases between the two germline ends. CDR1 is LGHNA, CDR2 YNFKEQ, per germline.

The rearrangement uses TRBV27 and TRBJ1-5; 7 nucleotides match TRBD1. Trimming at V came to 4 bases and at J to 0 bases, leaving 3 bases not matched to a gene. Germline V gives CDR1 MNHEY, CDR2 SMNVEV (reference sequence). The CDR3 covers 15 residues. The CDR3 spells CASSYRGLSNQPQHF. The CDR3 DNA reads TGTGCCAGCAGTTACAGGGGCCTTAGCAATCAGCCCCAGCATTTT.

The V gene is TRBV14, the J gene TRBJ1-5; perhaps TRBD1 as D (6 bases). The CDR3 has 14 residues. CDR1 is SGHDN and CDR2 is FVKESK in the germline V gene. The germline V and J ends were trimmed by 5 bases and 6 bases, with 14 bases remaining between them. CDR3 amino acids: CASSSGGLGQPQHF. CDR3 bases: TGTGCCAGCAGCTCCGGGGGGCTGGGTCAGCCCCAGCATTTT.

Written as DNA, the CDR3 is TGTGCCAACGAAAAACAGGGGGCCCCAGATACGCAGTATTTT. It specifies CANEKQGAPDTQYF. This chain links TRBV11-2 with TRBJ2-3; TRBD1 matches at 9 bases. The junction had 9 bases not matched to a gene; V was cut back by 10 bases and J by 4 bases. The CDR3 runs 14 residues. The germline V gene has CDR1 SGHAT and CDR2 FQNNGV.

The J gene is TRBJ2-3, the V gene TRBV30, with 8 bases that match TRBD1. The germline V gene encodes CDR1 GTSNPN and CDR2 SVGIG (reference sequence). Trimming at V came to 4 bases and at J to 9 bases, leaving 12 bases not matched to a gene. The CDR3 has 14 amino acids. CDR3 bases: TGTGCCTGGAAGTGGCAGGGGGCTGTCTGGACGCAGTATTTT. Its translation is CAWKWQGAVWTQYF. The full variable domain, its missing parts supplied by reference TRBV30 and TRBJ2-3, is SQTIHQWPATLVQPVGSPLSLECTVEGTSNPNLYWYRQAAGRGLQLLFYSVGIGQISSEVPQNLSASRPQDRQFILSSKKLLLSDSGFYLCAWKWQGAVWTQYFGPGTRLTVL.

CDR3 loop: CASSAPGPGELFF. The CDR3 DNA reads TGTGCCAGCAGCGCCCCGGGCCCCGGGGAGCTGTTTTTT. The V and J genes are TRBV7-3 and TRBJ2-2; D is unclear. The CDR3 runs to 13 residues. The germline V gene encodes CDR1 SGHTA and CDR2 FQGTGA. V was trimmed by 5 bases and J by 6 bases, leaving 10 bases between them.

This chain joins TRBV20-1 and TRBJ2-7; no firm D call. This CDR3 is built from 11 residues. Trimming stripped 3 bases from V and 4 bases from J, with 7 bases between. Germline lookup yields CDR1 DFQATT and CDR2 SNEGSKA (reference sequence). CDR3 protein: CSASSPYEQYF. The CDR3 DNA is TGCAGTGCTAGCTCTCCATACGAGCAGTACTTC.

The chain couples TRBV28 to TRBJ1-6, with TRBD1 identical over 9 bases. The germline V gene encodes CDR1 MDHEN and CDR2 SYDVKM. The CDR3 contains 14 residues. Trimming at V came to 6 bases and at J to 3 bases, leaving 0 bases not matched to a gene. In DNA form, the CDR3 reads TGTGCCAGCAGGGGACAGGGCTATAATTCACCCCTCCACTTT. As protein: CASRGQGYNSPLHF.

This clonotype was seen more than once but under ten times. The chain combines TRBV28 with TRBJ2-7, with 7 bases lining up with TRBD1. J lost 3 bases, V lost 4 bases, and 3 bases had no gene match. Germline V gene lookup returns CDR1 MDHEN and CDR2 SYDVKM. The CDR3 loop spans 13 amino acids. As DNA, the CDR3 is TGTGCCAGCAGTTCAACAGGGGTCTACGAGCAGTACTTC. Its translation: CASSSTGVYEQYF.